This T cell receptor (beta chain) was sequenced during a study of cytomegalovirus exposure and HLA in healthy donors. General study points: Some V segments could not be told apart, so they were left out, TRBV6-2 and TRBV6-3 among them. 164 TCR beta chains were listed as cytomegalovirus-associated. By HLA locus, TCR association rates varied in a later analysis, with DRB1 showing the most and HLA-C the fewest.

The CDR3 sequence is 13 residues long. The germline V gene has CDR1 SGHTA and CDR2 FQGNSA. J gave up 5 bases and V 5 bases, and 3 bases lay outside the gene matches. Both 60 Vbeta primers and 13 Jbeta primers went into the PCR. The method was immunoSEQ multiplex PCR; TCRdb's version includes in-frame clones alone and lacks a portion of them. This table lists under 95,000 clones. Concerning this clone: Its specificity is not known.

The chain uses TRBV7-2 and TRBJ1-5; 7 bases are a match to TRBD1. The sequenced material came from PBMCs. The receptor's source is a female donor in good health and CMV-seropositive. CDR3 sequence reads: CASSQTGDQPQHF. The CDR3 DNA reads TGTGCCAGCAGCCAAACAGGGGATCAGCCCCAGCATTTT.